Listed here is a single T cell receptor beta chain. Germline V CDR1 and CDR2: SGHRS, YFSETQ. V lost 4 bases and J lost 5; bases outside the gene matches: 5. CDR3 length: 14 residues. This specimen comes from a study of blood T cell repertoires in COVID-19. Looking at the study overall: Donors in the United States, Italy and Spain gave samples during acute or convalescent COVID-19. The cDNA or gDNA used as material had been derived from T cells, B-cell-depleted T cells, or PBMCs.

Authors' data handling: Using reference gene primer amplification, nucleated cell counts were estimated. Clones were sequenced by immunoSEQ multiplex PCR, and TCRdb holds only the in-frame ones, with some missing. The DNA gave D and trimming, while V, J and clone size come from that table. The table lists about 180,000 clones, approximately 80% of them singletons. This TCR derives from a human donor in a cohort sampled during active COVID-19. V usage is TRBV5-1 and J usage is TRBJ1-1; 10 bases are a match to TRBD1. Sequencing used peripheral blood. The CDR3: CASSLGTGETEAFF. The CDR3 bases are TGCGCCAGCAGCCTAGGGACAGGGGAGACTGAAGCTTTCTTT.